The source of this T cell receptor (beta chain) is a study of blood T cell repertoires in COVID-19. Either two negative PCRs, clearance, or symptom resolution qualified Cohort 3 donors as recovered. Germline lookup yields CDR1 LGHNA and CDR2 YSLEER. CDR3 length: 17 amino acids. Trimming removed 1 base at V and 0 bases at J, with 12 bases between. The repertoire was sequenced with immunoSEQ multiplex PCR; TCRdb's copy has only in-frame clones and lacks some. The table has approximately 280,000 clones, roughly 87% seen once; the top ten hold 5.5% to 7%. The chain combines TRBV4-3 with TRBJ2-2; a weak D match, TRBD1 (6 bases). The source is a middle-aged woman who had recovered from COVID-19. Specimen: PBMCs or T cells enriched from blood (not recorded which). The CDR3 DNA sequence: TGCGCCAGCAGCCAAGTGGTGGGGGCATCGAACACCGGGGAGCTGTTTTTT. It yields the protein CASSQVVGASNTGELFF.